This TCR beta chain was sequenced in a study of T cells after yellow fever vaccination. In TCRdb, the 5' RACE reads were re-called with MiXCR into one record per CDR3 protein. The sample has approximately 300,000 distinct CDR3 sequences; about 6.6% are singletons. This clonotype turned up a few times. The CDR3 runs to 15 residues. Germline assignment: CDR1 SGHAT and CDR2 FQNNGV. The J segment lost 8 bases and the V segment lost 1 base, leaving 10 bases of the junction unmatched. The source was PBMCs, collected roughly 47 days after the first yellow fever vaccination. The chain couples TRBV11-2 to TRBJ1-1; TRBD1 agrees at 7 bases. This TCR was recovered from a man between 18 and 35 years old who received the YFV17D yellow fever vaccine. The CDR3 region is CASSLALTRQGEAFF. CDR3 DNA: TGTGCCAGCAGCTTAGCCTTGACTCGACAGGGCGAAGCTTTCTTT.